These 21 T cell receptor beta chains were sequenced from one sample in a study of shared clonotypes between healthy human individuals. This table comes from immunoSEQ multiplex PCR, and its TCRdb copy is limited to in-frame clones, with some not included. Here the sample spans about 480,000 clones, 75% to 80% being singletons. The specimen sequenced was PBMCs. All receptors come from a woman in her thirties or forties in good health. Some clones in this sample may be carry-over from other donors' samples.

The chain links TRBV5-1 to TRBJ2-7, with D uncertain. CDR3 length: 15 residues. Trimming removed 4 bases from V and 4 bases from J, with 18 bases in between. The germline V gene encodes CDR1 SGHRS and CDR2 YFSETQ. CDR3 nucleotide sequence: TGCGCCAGCAGCCCTCCCGGTGGGGTTCGATACGAGCAGTACTTC. It translates to CASSPPGGVRYEQYF.

V is TRBV30 and J is TRBJ2-7, with TRBD1 identical over 7 bases. The CDR3 loop spans 16 amino acids. J lost 5 bases, V lost 2 bases, and 15 bases had no gene match. The germline CDR1 and CDR2 sequences are GTSNPN and SVGIG (reference sequence). For the CDR3, the DNA is TGTGCCTGGAGTTTTTTAGACCGGGACAGTCGAAACGAGCAGTACTTC. The encoded protein is CAWSFLDRDSRNEQYF.

The rearrangement links TRBV7-9 to TRBJ2-7; D gene unclear. Trimming pared 5 bases from V and 2 bases from J, leaving 4 bases between. Germline-derived CDR1 and CDR2 are SEHNR and FQNEAQ (reference sequence). The CDR3 is 11 amino acids. The CDR3 is CASSTAYEQYF. In DNA, the CDR3 is TGTGCCAGCAGCACGGCCTACGAGCAGTACTTC.

V usage is TRBV28 and J usage is TRBJ2-1; 10 positions agree with TRBD2. The CDR3 consists of 16 residues. Germline V gene lookup returns CDR1 MDHEN and CDR2 SYDVKM. Germline trimming cut 6 bases from V and 3 bases from J; bases unmatched to any gene: 8. CDR3 protein: CASRELAGPNYNEQFF. CDR3 in DNA: TGTGCCAGCAGGGAACTAGCGGGACCCAACTACAATGAGCAGTTCTTC.

V gene TRBV19 combines with J gene TRBJ2-7; possibly TRBD1 or TRBD2 for D (5 bases each). V gave up 1 base and J gave up 2 bases, with 12 bases separating them. The CDR3 has 15 residues. Germline values: CDR1 LNHDA, CDR2 SQIVND (reference sequence). CDR3 protein: CASSIAGDGAYEQYF. CDR3 in DNA: TGTGCCAGTAGTATAGCCGGGGACGGCGCCTACGAGCAGTACTTC.

The chain recombines TRBV28 with TRBJ2-1; TRBD1 is a possible D gene (5 bases). This CDR3 region has 15 residues. The ends were cut back, 2 bases at V and 7 bases at J, with 15 bases in the middle. Germline loops: CDR1 MDHEN, CDR2 SYDVKM. The CDR3 loop reads CASSLNWGARNEQFF. DNA for the CDR3: TGTGCCAGCAGTTTAAATTGGGGCGCGCGGAATGAGCAGTTCTTC.

As concerns this clone: One end of the junction is discordant with germline, which a read error may explain. V is TRBV20-1 and J is TRBJ2-5; no clear D gene. The DNA matches TRBJ2-7 better at its end, which makes the J call doubtful. Germline lookup yields CDR1 DFQATT and CDR2 SNEGSKA (reference sequence). The CDR3 is 10 amino acids. The CDR3 nucleotides are TGCAGTGCTGGAGACTACGAGCAGTACTTC. Protein: CSAGDYEQYF.

The gene calls are TRBV9 and TRBJ1-1; maybe TRBD1 (6 bases). V gave up 0 bases and J gave up 5 bases, with 17 bases separating them. The germline V gene encodes CDR1 SGDLS and CDR2 YYNGEE. The length of the CDR3 is 16 residues. CDR3 sequence: CASSVEGGVRETEAFF. The DNA of the CDR3 is TGTGCCAGCAGCGTAGAGGGGGGCGTCAGGGAGACTGAAGCTTTCTTT.

The chain couples TRBV29-1 to TRBJ1-4; D may be TRBD1 (5 bases). The CDR3 extends over 13 amino acids. Germline V CDR1 and CDR2: SQVTM, ANQGSEA. V was trimmed by 6 bases and J by 6 bases, leaving 14 bases between them. CDR3 protein: CSVRQPSDEKLFF. As DNA, the CDR3 is TGCAGCGTCCGACAGCCCTCTGATGAAAAACTGTTTTTT.

The gene calls are TRBV7-3 and TRBJ1-1, with 7 bases identical to TRBD1. In germline, CDR1 is SGHTA, CDR2 FQGTGA. The junction had 6 bases not matched to a gene; V was cut back by 5 bases and J by 0 bases. The CDR3 totals 15 residues. DNA for the CDR3: TGTGCCAGCAGCAAGACAGGGCTGGTGAACACTGAAGCTTTCTTT. Translated, it gives CASSKTGLVNTEAFF.

V gene TRBV21-1 combines with J gene TRBJ2-3; the D call of TRBD2 is as the table states it, not checked on the DNA. TRBV21-1 is recorded as a pseudogene. The CDR3 sequence is 17 residues long. CDR3 in DNA: TGTGCCAGCAGCAAAGGACCCCGACTAGCTTGGGCAGATACGCAGTATTTT. Translating it yields CASSKGPRLAWADTQYF.

Judged by abundance, this clone is hyperexpanded. This same CDR3 is encoded by further DNA sequences in the sample. This chain uses TRBV7-8 with TRBJ2-7, with D unclear. This CDR3 spans 15 amino acids. CDR1 SGHVS and CDR2 FQNEAQ come from the germline V gene. V lost 6 bases and J lost 2, with 17 bases in between. CDR3 sequence reads: CASSFLRYSPYEQYF. CDR3 sequence (DNA): TGTGCCAGCAGTTTCCTCCGCTACTCACCCTACGAGCAGTACTTC.

The rearrangement links TRBV30 to TRBJ1-2, with no clear D. Trimming removed 8 bases at V and 1 base at J, with 14 bases between. The germline V gene has CDR1 GTSNPN and CDR2 SVGIG (reference sequence). The CDR3 loop spans 13 amino acids. This CDR3 is CAASLGRNYGYTF. The CDR3 nucleotides read TGTGCCGCCAGTTTAGGACGTAACTATGGCTACACCTTC. Supplemented by reference TRBV30 and TRBJ1-2, the full variable domain reads SQTIHQWPATLVQPVGSPLSLECTVEGTSNPNLYWYRQAAGRGLQLLFYSVGIGQISSEVPQNLSASRPQDRQFILSSKKLLLSDSGFYLCAASLGRNYGYTFGSGTRLTVV.

This clone appeared a single time. The chain carries TRBV6-5 and TRBJ1-4; D unclear. The CDR3 loop spans 15 amino acids. Germline V lookup: CDR1 MNHEY, CDR2 SVGAGI. V lost 4 bases to trimming and J lost 3 bases, with 12 bases between them. As DNA, the CDR3 is TGTGCCAGCAGTTTCCGGGGATGGGCTAATGAAAAACTGTTTTTT. This translates into CASSFRGWANEKLFF.

This clone has only a few counts. The rearrangement joins TRBV5-4 to TRBJ2-2; 11 bases are a match to TRBD1. The CDR3 sequence is 16 residues long. Trimming at V came to 4 bases and at J to 7 bases, leaving 9 bases not matched to a gene. CDR1 and CDR2 from the germline V gene are SGHNT and YYREEE (reference sequence). In DNA, the CDR3 is TGTGCCAGCAGCCTACGCAGGACAGGGGGCCTCGGGGAGCTGTTTTTT. Amino acid sequence: CASSLRRTGGLGELFF.

The rearrangement uses TRBV7-2 and TRBJ1-1; TRBD1 matches 8 bases. Germline CDR1 is SGHTA and CDR2 is FQGNSA. The J segment lost 5 bases and the V segment lost 5 bases, leaving 7 bases of the junction unmatched. The CDR3 is 14 residues long. CDR3 sequence (DNA): TGTGCCAGCAGCCCGACAGGGGTCTTTACTGAAGCTTTCTTT. Its translation is CASSPTGVFTEAFF. The variable domain in full, with the rest retrieved from reference TRBV7-2 and TRBJ1-1, is GAGVSQSPSNKVTEKGKDVELRCDPISGHTALYWYRQSLGQGLEFLIYFQGNSAPDKSGLPSDRFSAERTGGSVSTLTIQRTQQEDSAVYLCASSPTGVFTEAFFGQGTRLTVV.

This clone was counted only a few times. The chain combines TRBV5-4 with TRBJ2-1; the match to TRBD2 covers 10 bases. The J segment lost 2 bases and the V segment lost 0 bases, leaving 2 bases of the junction unmatched. From germline, CDR1 is SGHNT and CDR2 YYREEE (reference sequence). This CDR3 is built from 16 residues. CDR3 region: CASSLGGLAPYNEQFF. The CDR3 DNA sequence: TGTGCCAGCAGCTTGGGGGGACTAGCGCCCTACAATGAGCAGTTCTTC.

The genes are TRBV7-3 and TRBJ2-1, with unresolved D. Trimming took 5 bases from V and 9 from J, leaving 14 bases between them. CDR3 length: 13 amino acids. Germline values: CDR1 SGHTA, CDR2 FQGTGA. The CDR3 nucleotides are TGTGCCAGCAGCCTGAATGCAGCGACTGAGCAGTTCTTC. Protein product: CASSLNAATEQFF.

V usage is TRBV13 and J usage is TRBJ2-3; D possibly corresponds to TRBD2 (5 bases). With 3 bases removed from V and 6 bases from J, the gap between germline ends came to 16 bases. The germline V gene encodes CDR1 PRHDT and CDR2 FYEKMQ (reference sequence). The CDR3 contains 15 residues. The DNA for the CDR3 is TGTGCCAGCAGCTTCCGGACTTTCCCCGGGGATACGCAGTATTTT. Translating gives CASSFRTFPGDTQYF.

The V call is TRBV28, the J call TRBJ2-2, with 8 bases matching TRBD1. The J segment lost 0 bases and the V segment lost 6 bases, leaving 3 bases of the junction unmatched. The CDR3 sequence is 15 residues long. Per the germline V gene, CDR1 is MDHEN and CDR2 is SYDVKM. In DNA, the CDR3 is TGTGCCAGCAGATCGACAGGGGCGAACACCGGGGAGCTGTTTTTT. Translation: CASRSTGANTGELFF. The whole variable domain, filled in from reference TRBV28 and TRBJ2-2, reads DVKVTQSSRYLVKRTGEKVFLECVQDMDHENMFWYRQDPGLGLRLIYFSYDVKMKEKGDIPEGYSVSREKKERFSLILESASTNQTSMYLCASRSTGANTGELFFGEGSRLTVL.

The chain couples TRBV6-6 to TRBJ2-7; D call uncertain. Trimming left V 0 bases short and J 6 bases short, with 3 bases between. This CDR3 region has 11 residues. The germline V gene encodes CDR1 MNHNY and CDR2 SVGAGI (reference sequence). The CDR3 is CASSYSGEQYF. CDR3 coding DNA: TGTGCCAGCAGTTACTCAGGCGAGCAGTACTTC.